Sequencing of this TCR beta chain was carried out in a study of blood T cells in healthy people across ages. Broader study findings: More naive CD4+ cells and higher diversity marked long-lived donors relative to aged donors.

A remark on this clonotype: Its cognate antigen is unknown.

The second PCR ran roughly 6 to 11 cycles with a sample-barcoded 5' primer and J-beta primers. TCRdb analysed the 5' RACE reads with MiXCR anew, one entry per CDR3 protein. This sample has 780,000 or so distinct CDR3 sequences; roughly three fifths occur once, and the top ten carry roughly 24%. Trimming took 7 bases from V and 10 from J; bases not matched to a gene: 15. The CDR3 loop spans 13 amino acids. Germline V gene data show CDR1 as SQVTM and CDR2 as ANQGSEA. Healthy Russian Caucasian donors spanned ages about 6 to 90 years. The specimen sequenced was blood. The rearrangement uses TRBV29-1 and TRBJ2-7, with 8 bases identical to TRBD1. The receptor comes from a man aged 35 to 55 in good health. The CDR3 DNA sequence: TGCAGCGCCAACAGGGGGACAGTTGAGGCCCAGTACTTC. As protein: CSANRGTVEAQYF.